This TCR beta chain emerged from a study of blood T cell repertoires in COVID-19. Across the whole study: Whether acute or convalescent, the COVID-19 samples came from the United States, Italy and Spain. In each case, the material was cDNA or gDNA derived from T cells, B-cell-depleted T cells, or PBMCs.

This clone was found a few times. In the original processing: For nucleated cells, counts were estimated from reference gene primer amplification. Sequenced by immunoSEQ multiplex PCR; TCRdb stores in-frame clones only, minus some. D and trimming come from the DNA, and the V and J calls and clone size come from that table. The sample includes 99,000 or so clones, roughly 80% of them seen just once. CDR1 is SGHNT and CDR2 is YYREEE in the germline V gene (reference sequence). Deletions cut 0 bases from V and 4 bases from J, with 13 bases between. The CDR3 is made up of 15 amino acids. This TCR came from a woman in her seventies with acute or convalescent COVID-19. The V call is TRBV5-4, the J call TRBJ1-2; weak D call: TRBD1 (5 bases). Source material: peripheral blood. CDR3: CASSLATGSLYGYTF. In nucleotides, the CDR3 is TGTGCCAGCAGCTTGGCTACAGGATCCCTCTATGGCTACACCTTC.